A selection of T cell receptor beta chains follows, all from one sample in a study of response to subunit inactivated influenza vaccine. One entry per CDR3 protein results from TCRdb running MiXCR on the RT-PCR reads. The top ten hold around 40% of the sample, which has 150,000 or so distinct CDR3 sequences, roughly 10% seen once. The material was CD8+ T cells sorted from PBMCs, obtained 23 months after vaccination. The origin of the receptors is a man aged 50 to 69 who received an inactivated influenza vaccine. Each CDR3 is given with its conserved first and last residue. Each record gives: J gene, D gene, V gene, clone size, CDR3 protein. D genes are given only for firm matches. Clone size appears in some rows only: once, few, many, or a class for an expanded clone.

TRBJ2-6,.,TRBV12-3/TRBV12-4,.,CASSLVRGSGANVLTF
TRBJ2-1,.,TRBV7-9,many,CASSQGPPEGFF
TRBJ2-2,.,TRBV7-7,.,CASSTGPNTGELFF
TRBJ1-5,.,TRBV6-2/TRBV6-3,many,CASSYVAQGNQPQHF
TRBJ2-5,.,TRBV27,many,CASSFLGVEETQYF
TRBJ2-1,TRBD2,TRBV4-2,.,CASSTLAGLGYEQFF
TRBJ2-1,.,TRBV11-1,.,CASSFRGAGLAPYNEQFF
TRBJ2-4,.,TRBV12-3/TRBV12-4,few,CASSLTTWGTKNIQYF
TRBJ2-1,.,TRBV27,.,CASSFQGSVYEQFF
TRBJ2-3,.,TRBV20-1,few,CSSRDVLTDTQYF
TRBJ1-4,.,TRBV9,few,CASSVTSAAEKLFF
TRBJ2-1,.,TRBV29-1,few,CSVEGPQEAYNEQFF
TRBJ2-7,TRBD2,TRBV29-1,few,CSVEVLAGVSYEQYF
TRBJ1-1,.,TRBV7-9,.,CASSQSGTSLNTEAFF
TRBJ2-7,.,TRBV28,few,CASSLGLRSSYEQYF
TRBJ2-1,TRBD2,TRBV4-3,.,CASSPESLDGGGASDEQFF
TRBJ1-1,TRBD1,TRBV7-9,.,CASSTHHRGLDTEAFF
TRBJ2-5,.,TRBV6-5,few,CASSYSISWRGETQYF
TRBJ2-1,TRBD2,TRBV4-3,few,CASSQERGGLFEQFF
TRBJ2-1,.,TRBV4-3,many,CASSQGQEQFF
TRBJ2-6,.,TRBV20-1,.,CSARGAESGANVLTF
TRBJ2-7,TRBD2,TRBV5-1,.,CASSISGGASYEQYF
TRBJ2-3,TRBD2,TRBV4-2,few,CASSQTGGADTQYF
TRBJ2-7,TRBD2,TRBV5-6,many,CASSLGTTTYEQYF
TRBJ2-5,.,TRBV3-1,.,CASSRMGSGETQYF
TRBJ2-5,TRBD1,TRBV3-1,.,CASSQGYGDRRGTQYF
TRBJ1-1,.,TRBV6-5,few,CASSYSSGGWNTEAFF
TRBJ1-5,.,TRBV27,.,CASSLNGINQPQHF
TRBJ1-2,TRBD1,TRBV7-8,few,CASSLTGGVGYGYTF
TRBJ2-1,TRBD1,TRBV10-3,many,CAISLAGGLDEQFF
TRBJ2-2,.,TRBV6-2/TRBV6-3,.,CASSYSRAGELFF
TRBJ1-6,.,TRBV7-9,.,CASSWEPEPLHF
TRBJ2-2,.,TRBV20-1,many,CSASASEAGELFF
TRBJ1-1,TRBD1,TRBV5-1,many,CASSDTGTGGHMNTEAFF
TRBJ1-4,TRBD1,TRBV29-1,.,CSGSDRGGKLFF
TRBJ2-1,TRBD1,TRBV20-1,many,CSARDFEARDRDYNEQFF
TRBJ2-5,TRBD1,TRBV9,few,CASSGGEETQYF
TRBJ2-7,TRBD1,TRBV2,.,CASSETGGAEYTTYEQYF
TRBJ2-1,TRBD2,TRBV4-3,.,CASSRSGNPSYNEQFF
TRBJ2-1,.,TRBV27,.,CASSLYPLPRNEQFF
TRBJ1-1,TRBD1,TRBV5-6,few,CASSPGQGYFGTEAFF
TRBJ2-3,TRBD2,TRBV7-3,.,CASSLTSGGPPDTQYF
TRBJ1-5,.,TRBV20-1,.,CSASFGGERRSFQPQHF
TRBJ2-7,.,TRBV7-2,many,CASSPTGTYEQYF
TRBJ2-3,TRBD2,TRBV9,many,CASSVELAGVFDTQYF
TRBJ2-1,TRBD2,TRBV11-1,.,CASLADLGLAGDAYNEQFF
TRBJ2-2,.,TRBV5-1,.,CASSFFAGTYTGELFF
TRBJ2-5,.,TRBV7-8,few,CASDAGWSLTGETQYF
TRBJ2-3,.,TRBV6-6,few,CASSYPKDTQYF
TRBJ2-1,TRBD1,TRBV7-8,few,CASSAGQGRNEQFF
TRBJ2-1,.,TRBV7-9,.,CASSLYGRVAYNEQFF
TRBJ2-5,TRBD2,TRBV3-1,.,CASSQDQRTSGGARETQYF
TRBJ2-2,.,TRBV5-1,many,CASSLGSDGELFF